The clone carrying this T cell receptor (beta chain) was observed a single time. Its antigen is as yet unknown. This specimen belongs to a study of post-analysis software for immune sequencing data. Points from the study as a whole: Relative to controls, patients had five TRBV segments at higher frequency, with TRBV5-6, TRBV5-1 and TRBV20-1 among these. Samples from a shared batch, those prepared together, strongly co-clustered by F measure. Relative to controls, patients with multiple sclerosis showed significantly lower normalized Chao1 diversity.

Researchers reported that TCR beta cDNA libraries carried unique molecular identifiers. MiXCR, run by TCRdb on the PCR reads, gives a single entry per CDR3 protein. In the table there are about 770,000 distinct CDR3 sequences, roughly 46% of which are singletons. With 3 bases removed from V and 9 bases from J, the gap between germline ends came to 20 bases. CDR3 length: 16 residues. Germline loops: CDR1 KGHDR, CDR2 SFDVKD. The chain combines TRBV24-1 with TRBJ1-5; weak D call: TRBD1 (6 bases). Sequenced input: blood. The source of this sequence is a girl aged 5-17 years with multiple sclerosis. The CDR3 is CATSDRQEPLDGPQHF. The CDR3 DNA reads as TGTGCCACCAGTGATAGACAGGAGCCCCTGGATGGGCCCCAGCATTTT.